This T cell receptor (beta chain) was retrieved from a study of blood T cell repertoires in COVID-19. Overall study: Specimens from acute and convalescent COVID-19 originated in the United States, Italy and Spain. Sources were T cells, B-cell-depleted T cells, or PBMCs; the material itself was cDNA or gDNA.

Authors' processing steps: Reference gene primer amplification gave nucleated cell count estimates. Clones were read by immunoSEQ multiplex PCR, and TCRdb kept only the in-frame ones, dropping some. The DNA was the basis for D and trimming; V, J and clone size are from that table. The sample contains approximately 240,000 clones, roughly 85% of which appear only once. The source material was peripheral blood. The sequence came from a woman younger than 35 who had recovered from COVID-19.

The CDR3 DNA reads TGTGCCAGCAGCTTGGACAGGGAGGGGAAACTGTTTTTT. Translation gives CASSLDREGKLFF. The V gene is TRBV11-2, the J gene TRBJ1-4; the match to TRBD1 covers 8 bases. Losses at the gene ends were 3 bases for V and 11 bases for J; bases not matched to a gene: 5. CDR1 SGHAT and CDR2 FQNNGV come from the germline V gene. The CDR3 covers 13 residues.